This T cell receptor (beta chain) was documented in a study of T-cell reconstitution after alpha-beta-depleted transplantation in children. As regards this clonotype: Its specificity is unknown.

The V and J ends lost 1 base and 5 bases respectively, with 13 bases between them. Looked up from germline, CDR1 is SEHNR and CDR2 is FQNEAQ (reference sequence). The CDR3 extends over 15 amino acids. TCRbeta library construction was performed incorporating unique molecular identifiers. Each CDR3 protein is one row after TCRdb ran MiXCR on the PCR reads. The data hold about 830,000 distinct CDR3 sequences, with roughly 16% observed a single time. Study results and limitations: Hyperexpanded clones declined; after one year, newly produced T cells mostly supplied diversity. The study traced high day-60 TCRbeta diversity in some patients to surviving recipient T cells and thymic progenitors. Where alpha-beta T cells came from about two months after transplant was reportedly several hundred expanded graft clones.

The starting material was PBMCs, mostly from graft donor cells, obtained 360 days after TCRalphabeta/CD19-depleted stem cell transplant. The rearrangement joins TRBV7-9 to TRBJ2-3; D call uncertain. The receptor's source is a male patient under 18 who had a stem cell transplant for acute lymphoblastic leukemia, so the T cells may come from the graft donor. This CDR3 reads CASSLVRGSGDTQYF. DNA for the CDR3: TGTGCCAGCAGCTTAGTGCGCGGATCTGGAGATACGCAGTATTTT.